A selection of T cell receptor beta chains follows, all from one sample in a study of beta chain features in type 1 diabetes. Some clones are missing from TCRdb's copy, which holds only in-frame ones; the method was immunoSEQ multiplex PCR. The sample yields around 160,000 clones, approximately 8.7% seen once. The sequenced material came from central memory CD4+ T cells from blood. These receptors came from a woman in her 30s with type 1 diabetes. CDR3s include the opening cysteine and the closing phenylalanine or tryptophan. D genes are given only for firm matches. Clone size, where shown, is once, few, many, or a class for clones that have expanded.

D: TRBD2; J: TRBJ2-5; size: few; V: TRBV5-1; CDR3: CASSKTSGGETQYF; DNA: TGCGCCAGCAGCAAGACTAGCGGGGGAGAGACCCAGTACTTC
D: TRBD1; J: TRBJ2-5; size: -; V: TRBV7-2; CDR3: CASSFQQGAGETQYF; DNA: TGTGCCAGCAGCTTTCAACAGGGGGCAGGGGAGACCCAGTACTTC
D: -; J: TRBJ1-1; size: -; V: TRBV29-1; CDR3: CSVDPAQGEAFF; DNA: TGCAGCGTTGACCCGGCACAGGGTGAAGCTTTCTTT
D: -; J: TRBJ2-1; size: few; V: TRBV19; CDR3: CASSIDLGTSLSFTEQFF; DNA: TGTGCCAGTAGTATAGATCTTGGGACAAGCCTGTCATTCACTGAGCAGTTCTTC
D: TRBD2; J: TRBJ2-3; size: -; V: TRBV15; CDR3: CATSRGGEGPTQYF; DNA: TGTGCCACCAGCAGAGGAGGGGAGGGTCCTACGCAGTATTTT
D: TRBD1; J: TRBJ2-1; size: many; V: TRBV23-1; CDR3: CASGGGQDTNNEQFF; DNA: TGCGCCAGCGGAGGGGGACAGGACACAAACAATGAGCAGTTCTTC
D: -; J: TRBJ1-5; size: few; V: TRBV10-3; CDR3: CAISRAGNEPQHF; DNA: TGTGCCATCAGTAGGGCAGGGAACGAGCCCCAGCATTTT
D: TRBD1; J: TRBJ1-1; size: few; V: TRBV7-2; CDR3: CASSPDRTEAFF; DNA: TGTGCCAGCAGCCCGGACAGGACTGAAGCTTTCTTT
D: -; J: TRBJ2-6; size: few; V: TRBV29-1; CDR3: CSALTGLAGANVLTF; DNA: TGCAGCGCACTCACAGGGCTCGCTGGGGCCAACGTCCTGACTTTC
D: -; J: TRBJ1-2; size: -; V: TRBV19; CDR3: CASSHRVGYTF; DNA: TGTGCCAGTAGTCACAGGGTTGGCTACACCTTC
D: TRBD2; J: TRBJ2-1; size: few; V: TRBV6-4; CDR3: CASSREGGNEQFF; DNA: TGTGCCAGCAGTCGGGAGGGCGGGAATGAGCAGTTCTTC
D: TRBD2; J: TRBJ2-1; size: few; V: TRBV5-1; CDR3: CASSTKGLAGRGFYNEQFF; DNA: TGCGCCAGCAGCACAAAGGGACTAGCGGGAAGAGGGTTTTACAATGAGCAGTTCTTC
D: -; J: TRBJ1-1; size: -; V: TRBV4-3; CDR3: CASSQAGWPGAFF; DNA: TGCGCCAGCAGCCAAGCGGGTTGGCCGGGAGCTTTCTTT
D: -; J: TRBJ1-5; size: few; V: TRBV30; CDR3: CAWSRMTASNQPQHF; DNA: TGTGCCTGGAGTCGTATGACAGCTAGCAATCAGCCCCAGCATTTT
D: TRBD2; J: TRBJ2-5; size: -; V: TRBV19; CDR3: CASSRFGGRNQETQYF; DNA: TGTGCCAGTAGTAGGTTTGGCGGGAGGAATCAAGAGACCCAGTACTTC
D: TRBD2; J: TRBJ2-7; size: -; V: TRBV7-2; CDR3: CASSGRLGAGGGNEQYF; DNA: TGTGCCAGCAGCGGAAGGCTGGGGGCGGGAGGAGGCAACGAGCAGTACTTC
D: -; J: TRBJ1-1; size: few; V: TRBV20-1; CDR3: CSASTGEAFF; DNA: TGCAGTGCTAGCACAGGGGAAGCTTTCTTT
D: -; J: TRBJ2-6; size: many; V: TRBV4-2; CDR3: CASRMSSGANVLTF; DNA: TGTGCCAGCCGTATGAGCTCTGGGGCCAACGTCCTGACTTTC
D: TRBD1; J: TRBJ2-4; size: few; V: TRBV15; CDR3: CATSRGQGIDKNIQYF; DNA: TGTGCCACCAGCAGAGGACAGGGGATCGACAAAAACATTCAGTACTTC
D: TRBD2; J: TRBJ2-2; size: few; V: TRBV5-4; CDR3: CASSSRLAHTGELFF; DNA: TGTGCCAGCAGCTCACGACTAGCACACACCGGGGAGCTGTTTTTT
D: TRBD2; J: TRBJ2-1; size: few; V: TRBV4-1; CDR3: CASSSGLAGVNEQFF; DNA: TGCGCCAGCAGCTCGGGACTAGCGGGAGTTAATGAGCAGTTCTTC
D: TRBD1; J: TRBJ1-2; size: few; V: TRBV5-1; CDR3: CASSRGPPIDGYTF; DNA: TGCGCCAGCAGTAGGGGGCCGCCAATCGATGGCTACACCTTC
D: -; J: TRBJ2-5; size: few; V: TRBV18; CDR3: CASSPFNRATRETQYF; DNA: TGTGCCAGCTCACCATTCAACAGGGCCACGAGAGAGACCCAGTACTTC
D: TRBD1; J: TRBJ1-2; size: few; V: TRBV28; CDR3: CASSLWAGGTLFAGYTF; DNA: TGTGCCAGCAGTTTATGGGCAGGGGGGACCCTCTTCGCTGGCTACACCTTC
D: -; J: TRBJ1-2; size: -; V: TRBV4-2; CDR3: CASSRGTGTSEANYGYTF; DNA: TGTGCCAGCAGTCGAGGAACAGGGACCTCCGAAGCTAACTATGGCTACACCTTC
D: -; J: TRBJ1-5; size: -; V: TRBV5-1; CDR3: CASSLGSGEGQPQHF; DNA: TGCGCCAGCAGCTTGGGTTCCGGGGAGGGTCAGCCCCAGCATTTT
D: TRBD1; J: TRBJ2-3; size: few; V: TRBV6-5; CDR3: CAIAGTGSTDTQYF; DNA: TGTGCCATCGCCGGGACAGGCAGCACAGATACGCAGTATTTT
D: -; J: TRBJ2-3; size: -; V: TRBV5-6; CDR3: CASSFRDYGTDTQYF; DNA: TGTGCCAGCAGCTTCCGGGATTACGGCACAGATACGCAGTATTTT
D: TRBD1; J: TRBJ1-5; size: -; V: TRBV18; CDR3: CASSLQGTGGSANQPQHF; DNA: TGTGCCAGCTCTCTTCAGGGGACAGGGGGTTCGGCCAATCAGCCCCAGCATTTT
D: TRBD2; J: TRBJ2-3; size: -; V: TRBV5-1; CDR3: CASSTSGAYTDTQYF; DNA: TGCGCCAGCAGTACTAGCGGGGCCTACACAGATACGCAGTATTTT
D: -; J: TRBJ2-5; size: few; V: TRBV27; CDR3: CASSFLGGTQYF; DNA: TGTGCCAGCAGTTTTCTAGGTGGGACCCAGTACTTC
D: TRBD2; J: TRBJ2-5; size: few; V: TRBV9; CDR3: CASSPGLAGVGSRETQYF; DNA: TGTGCCAGCAGCCCGGGACTAGCGGGAGTCGGTTCTAGGGAGACCCAGTACTTC
D: TRBD1; J: TRBJ1-2; size: -; V: TRBV5-1; CDR3: CASRTGGGYTF; DNA: TGCGCCAGCAGGACAGGGGGCGGCTACACCTTC
D: -; J: TRBJ2-5; size: few; V: TRBV29-1; CDR3: CSYWQETQYF; DNA: TGCAGCTATTGGCAGGAGACCCAGTACTTC
D: -; J: TRBJ2-2; size: few; V: TRBV30; CDR3: CAWRRGSAGELFF; DNA: TGTGCCTGGAGGAGGGGGTCTGCCGGGGAGCTGTTTTTT
D: TRBD2; J: TRBJ2-3; size: few; V: TRBV30; CDR3: CAWSSGANTDTQYF; DNA: TGTGCCTGGAGCAGCGGGGCGAACACAGATACGCAGTATTTT
D: -; J: TRBJ1-1; size: -; V: TRBV28; CDR3: CASSRVEAFF; DNA: TGTGCCAGCAGCAGGGTTGAAGCTTTCTTT
D: TRBD1; J: TRBJ1-1; size: -; V: TRBV6-5; CDR3: CASSFRTGGSAFF; DNA: TGTGCCAGCAGTTTCCGTACAGGGGGCTCAGCTTTCTTT
D: -; J: TRBJ1-3; size: -; V: TRBV30; CDR3: CAWSVGGSGNTIYF; DNA: TGTGCCTGGAGTGTCGGTGGCTCTGGAAACACCATATATTTT
D: -; J: TRBJ1-2; size: -; V: TRBV5-6; CDR3: CASSLGLTQGLYGYTF; DNA: TGTGCCAGCAGCTTGGGGCTAACCCAGGGCCTCTATGGCTACACCTTC
D: TRBD1; J: TRBJ2-7; size: -; V: TRBV27; CDR3: CASSLRAGTGYEQYF; DNA: TGTGCCAGCAGTTTACGGGCCGGGACAGGCTACGAGCAGTACTTC
D: -; J: TRBJ1-2; size: -; V: TRBV5-1; CDR3: CASSSITGYGYTF; DNA: TGCGCCAGCAGCTCTATCACGGGCTATGGCTACACCTTC
D: -; J: TRBJ2-2; size: -; V: TRBV5-4; CDR3: CASSLSGKNTGELFF; DNA: TGTGCCAGCAGCTTGTCGGGGAAGAACACCGGGGAGCTGTTTTTT
D: -; J: TRBJ2-7; size: -; V: TRBV28; CDR3: CASSLGRYYYEQYF; DNA: TGTGCCAGCAGTTTGGGGCGGTACTACTACGAGCAGTACTTC
D: -; J: TRBJ1-2; size: few; V: TRBV9; CDR3: CASSPIGGGAANYGYTF; DNA: TGTGCCAGCAGCCCAATAGGGGGGGGCGCAGCTAACTATGGCTACACCTTC
D: -; J: TRBJ1-5; size: few; V: TRBV30; CDR3: CAWSELGGQPQHF; DNA: TGTGCCTGGAGCGAGTTAGGGGGTCAGCCCCAGCATTTT
D: -; J: TRBJ1-5; size: few; V: TRBV7-8; CDR3: CASSSGQTNQPQHF; DNA: TGTGCCAGCAGCTCAGGACAGACAAATCAGCCCCAGCATTTT
D: -; J: TRBJ2-3; size: few; V: TRBV30; CDR3: CAWMASGWTDTQYF; DNA: TGTGCCTGGATGGCCAGCGGATGGACAGATACGCAGTATTTT